This entry lists 18 T cell receptor beta chains sequenced from one sample in a study of shared clonotypes between healthy human individuals. Sequenced by immunoSEQ multiplex PCR; TCRdb stores in-frame clones only, minus some. Of approximately 99,000 clones listed, 68% are singletons. Material for sequencing was memory CD8+ T cells sorted from blood. Stated subset: CD45RO+ cells pooled with CCR7-negative TemRA cells. The receptors were sampled from a woman aged 25 to 39 in good health.

This chain connects TRBV7-8 to TRBJ2-1, with 7 bases aligning to TRBD1. Trimming removed 5 bases from V and 5 bases from J; junction bases left unmatched: 9. Germline lookup yields CDR1 SGHVS and CDR2 FQNEAQ. The CDR3 contains 15 residues. CDR3 protein: CASSLVGTADNEQFF. For the CDR3, the DNA is TGTGCCAGCAGCCTAGTCGGGACAGCCGACAATGAGCAGTTCTTC.

The chain recombines TRBV11-1 with TRBJ2-7; D remains ambiguous. From germline, CDR1 is SGHAT and CDR2 FQDESV (reference sequence). The CDR3 sequence is 12 residues long. V was trimmed by 5 bases and J by 0 bases, leaving 5 bases between them. CDR3 sequence: CASSASSYEQYF. CDR3 sequence (DNA): TGTGCCAGCAGCGCTAGCTCCTACGAGCAGTACTTC.

V is TRBV7-9 and J is TRBJ2-1, with D possibly being TRBD1 (5 bases). From germline, CDR1 is SEHNR and CDR2 FQNEAQ (reference sequence). The ends were cut back, 1 base at V and 9 bases at J, with 13 bases in the middle. CDR3 length equals 14 residues. As DNA, the CDR3 is TGTGCCAGCAGCTTAGATAGGGGATACGGTGAGCAGTTCTTC. Encoded protein: CASSLDRGYGEQFF.

V is TRBV6-6 and J is TRBJ2-1; the D call may be TRBD1 or TRBD2 (5 bases each). V was shortened by 10 bases and J by 5 bases, with 24 bases between the two germline ends. Per germline, CDR1 MNHNY and CDR2 SVGAGI (reference sequence). The CDR3 is made up of 16 amino acids. The CDR3 loop reads CATTGLMGRRNNEQFF. DNA for the CDR3: TGTGCCACCACGGGCCTAATGGGACGCCGAAACAATGAGCAGTTCTTC.

CDR3 bases: TGTGCCAGTAGTATAGCGGGGACAGACACAGATACGCAGTATTTT. Its protein product is CASSIAGTDTDTQYF. The V and J genes are TRBV19 and TRBJ2-3; 7 bases agree with TRBD1. This CDR3 contains 15 residues. Per the germline V gene, CDR1 is LNHDA and CDR2 is SQIVND (reference sequence). The V and J ends lost 1 base and 2 bases, in that order; junction bases with no gene match: 3.

V and J are TRBV11-2 and TRBJ2-2; TRBD2 aligns across 8 bases. Germline V lookup: CDR1 SGHAT, CDR2 FQNNGV. The CDR3 covers 16 residues. Trimming took 5 bases from V and 4 from J; bases not matched to a gene: 9. DNA for the CDR3: TGTGCCAGCAGCCCAGGGACCAGCGGGGGCACCGGGGAGCTGTTTTTT. Protein: CASSPGTSGGTGELFF.

The chain uses TRBV23-1 and TRBJ1-6; 8 bases agree with TRBD1. TRBV23-1 is placed among ORFs of uncertain function. The CDR3 extends over 14 amino acids. Losses at the gene ends were 7 bases for V and 9 bases for J; bases not matched to a gene: 8. The CDR3: CASNRQGKASPLHF. CDR3 bases: TGCGCCAGCAACCGACAGGGGAAGGCTTCACCCCTCCACTTT.

J is TRBJ1-3 and V is TRBV2; 7 positions match TRBD1. CDR3 length: 19 residues. V gave up 8 bases and J gave up 4 bases; unmatched junction bases: 23. Germline CDR1 and CDR2: SNHLY and FYNNEI. The CDR3 reads CASSEGGTEDNLYGNTIYF. DNA for the CDR3: TGTGCCAGCTCCGAGGGCGGGACAGAAGATAACCTTTACGGAAACACCATATATTTT.

A word on this clone: A far larger clone differs by one base, so this is likely a read error. The gene calls are TRBV6-1 and TRBJ2-1; TRBD2 matches 7 bases. The germline V gene encodes CDR1 MNHNS and CDR2 SASEGT. This CDR3 contains 14 residues. DNA for the CDR3: TGTGTCAGCAGTGAGGGGCACGAGCGGGAAGAGCAGTTCTTC. Translation gives CVSSEGHEREEQFF.

This rearrangement joins TRBV29-1 to TRBJ1-1; D remains ambiguous. Germline CDR1 SQVTM, CDR2 ANQGSEA. Trimming took 3 bases from V and 2 from J, leaving 10 bases between them. This CDR3 region has 13 residues. CDR3 DNA sequence: TGCAGCGTTGACGAGGGTGTAAACACTGAAGCTTTCTTT. Translating gives CSVDEGVNTEAFF.

V usage is TRBV25-1 and J usage is TRBJ2-3; 10 nucleotides agree with TRBD2. The CDR3 is 14 amino acids. J gave up 5 bases and V 8 bases, and 7 bases lay outside the gene matches. Germline V gives CDR1 MGHDK, CDR2 SYGVNS. CDR3 sequence (DNA): TGTGCCAGCGGGAGCGGGAGGGCCGAAGATACGCAGTATTTT. It is translated as CASGSGRAEDTQYF.

Ten or more counts support this clone. The J gene is TRBJ1-2, the V gene TRBV10-3, with 7 nucleotides matching TRBD1. Germline V gene sequence: CDR1 ENHRY, CDR2 SYGVKD. The CDR3 loop spans 15 amino acids. The ends lost 8 bases at V and 0 bases at J; junction bases unmatched: 9. The CDR3 DNA is TGTGCCATCCATCCGGGACAGTATTCTAACTATGGCTACACCTTC. Its translation: CAIHPGQYSNYGYTF.

The genes are TRBV2 and TRBJ1-4; D not certain. The germline V gene encodes CDR1 SNHLY and CDR2 FYNNEI. CDR3 size: 16 residues. Trimming took 6 bases from V and 0 from J, leaving 14 bases between them. CDR3 nucleotides: TGTGCCAGCAGCTACTTTAGGGCCGCAACTAATGAAAAACTGTTTTTT. Protein: CASSYFRAATNEKLFF. The variable domain in full, with the rest retrieved from reference TRBV2 and TRBJ1-4, is EPEVTQTPSHQVTQMGQEVILRCVPISNHLYFYWYRQILGQKVEFLVSFYNNEISEKSEIFDDQFSVERPDGSNFTLKIRSTKLEDSAMYFCASSYFRAATNEKLFFGSGTQLSVL.

The chain uses TRBV10-1 and TRBJ2-1, with D perhaps TRBD1 (6 bases). The germline V and J ends were trimmed by 3 bases and 2 bases, with 8 bases remaining between them. The CDR3 consists of 14 residues. Germline values: CDR1 WNHNN, CDR2 SYGVQD (reference sequence). The CDR3 coding sequence is TGCGCCAGCAGTGATAGGGGGACCTACAATGAGCAGTTCTTC. Protein sequence: CASSDRGTYNEQFF.

V usage is TRBV27 and J usage is TRBJ2-7, with 9 bases aligning to TRBD1. The CDR3 totals 14 residues. CDR1 is MNHEY, CDR2 SMNVEV, per germline (reference sequence). With 6 bases clipped from V and 6 bases from J, the junction kept 9 bases outside the gene matches. In DNA form, the CDR3 reads TGTGCCAGCAGGCTCGGACAGGGGCGTCGCGAGCAGTACTTC. Residues: CASRLGQGRREQYF.

The chain links TRBV19 to TRBJ2-1; TRBD2 matches at 8 bases. The trim removed 3 bases at V and 7 bases at J, leaving 14 bases unmatched. This CDR3 has 17 amino acids. The germline gives CDR1 LNHDA, CDR2 SQIVND (reference sequence). CDR3 sequence: CASSMRALAAERNEQFF. The CDR3 bases are TGTGCCAGTAGTATGCGGGCACTAGCGGCCGAAAGAAATGAGCAGTTCTTC.

This clone has at least ten counts. The chain has TRBV5-4 and TRBJ1-1; D gene uncertain. The V gene lost 0 bases and the J gene lost 0 bases, with 12 bases spanning the gap. From germline, CDR1 is SGHNT and CDR2 YYREEE (reference sequence). The CDR3 consists of 16 residues. As DNA, the CDR3 is TGTGCCAGCAGCTTGGACCCGGGTTTAATGAACACTGAAGCTTTCTTT. Protein: CASSLDPGLMNTEAFF.

This clone showed up many times. The CDR3 bases are TGTGCCAGGTACCCATACTCTGGGGCCAACGTCCTGACTTTC. This gives the protein CARYPYSGANVLTF. The rearrangement joins TRBV2 to TRBJ2-6; D gene uncertain. The V gene's germline CDR1 is SNHLY and CDR2 FYNNEI. Between the trimmed V and J ends, which lost 9 bases and 0 bases, there was a span of 9 bases. The CDR3 length is 14 residues.